This TCR beta chain was recovered during a study of a mutant IDH1 vaccine in newly diagnosed glioma. Overall study context: Vaccination was launched 4-6 weeks after radiotherapy alone, or with temozolomide cycles. Patients got radiotherapy, temozolomide, or both beforehand, and most got both.

Germline loops: CDR1 MGHRA, CDR2 YSYEKL. The V gene lost 3 bases and the J gene lost 2 bases, with 8 bases spanning the gap. CDR3 size: 13 residues. Sequencing used immunoSEQ multiplex PCR; TCRdb keeps in-frame clones, though not all of them. Here the sample spans 24,000 or so clones, roughly 84% being singletons. To note about this clone: The antigen is not known.

Broader study findings: Immune responses induced by the vaccine were seen in roughly 93% of patients, spanning multiple MHC alleles.

As to time point: week 47, end of study. Each dose delivered 300 ug of mutant IDH1 20-mer peptide subcutaneously with imiquimod. The specimen comprised PBMCs, sampled from a glioma patient whose treatment included an IDH1 peptide vaccine. The rearrangement joins TRBV4-1 to TRBJ2-7, with D hard to call. The clonotype comes from a man aged 35 to 55 with glioma. The CDR3 loop reads CASSQAVTYEQYF. CDR3 in DNA: TGCGCCAGCAGCCAGGCGGTTACCTACGAGCAGTACTTC.